These 30 T cell receptor beta chains share one sample of origin, sequenced in a study of CD8 T cells in ankylosing spondylitis. TCRdb reprocessed the 5' RACE reads with MiXCR, giving one entry per CDR3 protein. The table shows about 310,000 distinct CDR3 sequences, with less than 25% occurring only once. Specimen: blood, either unsorted or a sorted T cell fraction (not recorded which). The origin of the receptors is a female donor with ankylosing spondylitis or in good health (not recorded which).

This clonotype was seen at least ten times. The rearrangement links TRBV29-1 to TRBJ2-3, with D possibly matching TRBD1 (6 bases). Germline V gives CDR1 SQVTM, CDR2 ANQGSEA. Trimming pared 5 bases from V and 3 bases from J, leaving 18 bases between. This CDR3 has 15 amino acids. CDR3: CSVSPPLGATDTQYF. The CDR3 region has the DNA TGCAGCGTTTCCCCTCCTTTGGGGGCAACAGATACGCAGTATTTT.

The chain has TRBV20-1 and TRBJ2-7; 14 bases are a match to TRBD2. The V gene end was trimmed by 3 bases and the J gene end by 6 bases; junction bases not matched to a gene: 13. CDR1 is DFQATT, CDR2 SNEGSKA, per germline (reference sequence). This CDR3 is 17 amino acids long. CDR3 sequence (DNA): TGCAGTGCTAGGGGATGGACTAGCGGGGGGCCCTACGGCGAGCAGTACTTC. It is translated as CSARGWTSGGPYGEQYF.

The rearrangement links TRBV4-3 to TRBJ1-1; no clear D. Trimming cost V 2 bases and J 1 base, with 11 bases left between them. Germline CDR1 reads LGHNA; CDR2 reads YSLEER. The CDR3 runs to 15 residues. CDR3 nucleotides: TGCGCCAGCAGCCAATGGGCACTCAGGAACACTGAAGCTTTCTTT. It translates to CASSQWALRNTEAFF.

V is TRBV12-3 or TRBV12-4 and J is TRBJ2-7; 9 bases align to TRBD2. V was clipped by 9 bases and J by 7 bases; unmatched bases: 13. This CDR3 is built from 14 residues. The CDR3: CASSRAGGPWEQYF. CDR3 nucleotide sequence: TGTGCCAGTTCGAGGGCGGGAGGGCCGTGGGAGCAGTACTTC.

This clonotype was detected once. CDR3 sequence reads: CASRSQGQGVRELFF. In nucleotides, the CDR3 is TGTGCCAGCAGGTCTCAGGGACAGGGCGTCCGGGAGCTGTTTTTT. This sequence joins TRBV12-3 or TRBV12-4 and TRBJ2-2, with 9 bases identical to TRBD1. The CDR3 length is 15 residues. The ends lost 6 bases at V and 9 bases at J; junction bases unmatched: 11.

This clonotype was seen a few times. The rearrangement joins TRBV2 to TRBJ1-1; a weak D match, TRBD1 (5 bases). V lost 8 bases, J lost 5 bases, and 18 bases lay in between. The CDR3 loop spans 14 amino acids. Germline V gene data show CDR1 as SNHLY and CDR2 as FYNNEI. The CDR3 region has the DNA TGTGCCAGCGCCCAGACGGGGTGGGGGACTGAAGCTTTCTTT. Translated, it gives CASAQTGWGTEAFF.

This clonotype was recorded a few times. The chain carries TRBV20-1 and TRBJ2-5; 13 nucleotides line up with TRBD2. Germline loops: CDR1 DFQATT, CDR2 SNEGSKA (reference sequence). Trimming took 5 bases from V and 1 from J; bases not matched to a gene: 7. The CDR3 contains 16 residues. CDR3 DNA sequence: TGCAGTGCTCTCACGACTAGCGGGAGGTTCCAAGAGACCCAGTACTTC. The encoded protein is CSALTTSGRFQETQYF.

A few counts support this clonotype. CDR3 nucleotide sequence: TGTGCCATCAGTGAGTCCCTGGCAAGCTCCTACAATGAGCAGTTCTTC. Its protein is CAISESLASSYNEQFF. This chain connects TRBV10-3 to TRBJ2-1; D unresolved. The CDR3 is 16 amino acids. V was pared by 0 bases and J by 0 bases, with 9 bases between. Germline loops: CDR1 ENHRY, CDR2 SYGVKD.

This clonotype came up a few times. J is TRBJ2-7 and V is TRBV20-1; a weak D match, TRBD2 (6 bases). This CDR3 is 18 amino acids long. Germline V gene sequence: CDR1 DFQATT, CDR2 SNEGSKA (reference sequence). V was trimmed by 2 bases and J by 2 bases, leaving 25 bases between them. The chain's CDR3 is CSARSGSVGTLTTYEQYF. The CDR3 bases are TGCAGTGCTAGATCCGGTTCGGTTGGGACTCTCACGACCTACGAGCAGTACTTC.

The chain couples TRBV5-1 to TRBJ2-1; the match to TRBD1 covers 7 bases. CDR1 is SGHRS and CDR2 is YFSETQ in the germline V gene. This CDR3 spans 16 amino acids. The J segment lost 1 base and the V segment lost 4 bases, leaving 8 bases of the junction unmatched. This chain's CDR3 is CASSRSGTDSYNEQFF. CDR3 DNA: TGCGCCAGCAGCCGGTCAGGGACAGATTCCTACAATGAGCAGTTCTTC.

This clonotype showed up just a few times. The CDR3 region is CATRLATPRGEAFF. CDR3 in DNA: TGTGCCACCCGACTCGCCACTCCCCGGGGTGAAGCTTTCTTT. The chain has TRBV6-1 and TRBJ1-1; D unclear. The CDR3 is 14 amino acids. V was trimmed by 10 bases and J by 7 bases, leaving 22 bases between them. CDR1 is MNHNS, CDR2 SASEGT, per germline.

This clonotype was counted a few times. The rearrangement uses TRBV6-5 and TRBJ1-1, with D maybe TRBD1 (6 bases). Trimming stripped 2 bases from V and 6 bases from J, with 16 bases between. Germline V gene lookup returns CDR1 MNHEY and CDR2 SVGAGI. The CDR3 runs to 15 residues. In DNA, the CDR3 is TGTGCCAGCAGTTACCGGGGCCAGGGGACCCCTGAAGCTTTCTTT. Protein product: CASSYRGQGTPEAFF.

A few counts support this clonotype. The J gene is TRBJ2-1, the V gene TRBV6-2 or TRBV6-3, with D unclear. V shed 7 bases and J shed 5 bases, with 6 bases lying between them. The CDR3 consists of 11 residues. Germline CDR1 is MNHEY and CDR2 is SVGEGT. The CDR3 spells CASTQNNEQFF. For the CDR3, the DNA is TGTGCCAGCACTCAGAACAATGAGCAGTTCTTC.

This clonotype was seen many times. V is TRBV7-2 and J is TRBJ2-7, with D possibly TRBD2 on 5 matching bases. Trimming left V 6 bases short and J 6 bases short, with 9 bases between. This CDR3 contains 11 residues. CDR1 is SGHTA and CDR2 is FQGNSA in the germline V gene. In DNA form, the CDR3 reads TGTGCCAGCAGGTTCGAGGGCGAGCAGTACTTC. Protein: CASRFEGEQYF.

This clonotype has only a few counts. The DNA of the CDR3 is TGTGCCTGGAGTTTCGATTTTTATAGACGGAGAATGAACACTGAAGCTTTCTTT. It is translated as CAWSFDFYRRRMNTEAFF. This sequence joins TRBV30 and TRBJ1-1, with D unclear. Looked up from germline, CDR1 is GTSNPN and CDR2 is SVGIG (reference sequence). This CDR3 is built from 18 residues. V lost 2 bases and J lost 0, with 22 bases in between.

The chain recombines TRBV20-1 with TRBJ2-2; 8 bases are shared with TRBD2. The germline V gene has CDR1 DFQATT and CDR2 SNEGSKA (reference sequence). V lost 1 base and J lost 5; bases outside the gene matches: 9. CDR3 length equals 16 residues. For the CDR3, the DNA is TGCAGTGCTAGAGTGGGAGCGGGAGCGGAAACCGGGGAGCTGTTTTTT. Protein sequence: CSARVGAGAETGELFF.

This chain joins TRBV6-1 and TRBJ2-3; D gene ambiguous. Germline V gives CDR1 MNHNS, CDR2 SASEGT. The CDR3 contains 15 residues. Trimming removed 6 bases at V and 4 bases at J, with 17 bases between. CDR3 sequence (DNA): TGTGCCAGCAGGTGGAATAGTCCTATCTCAGATACGCAGTATTTT. This encodes CASRWNSPISDTQYF.

This clonotype was seen a handful of times. The V and J genes are TRBV12-3 or TRBV12-4 and TRBJ2-4; 8 bases agree with TRBD1. The CDR3 is 16 residues long. V lost 6 bases, J lost 1 base, and 8 bases stayed unmatched. The CDR3 here is CASSGQGWFAKNIQYF. CDR3 nucleotides: TGTGCCAGCAGCGGACAGGGTTGGTTTGCCAAAAACATTCAGTACTTC.

V and J are TRBV24-1 and TRBJ2-1; 7 positions agree with TRBD2. After removal of 6 bases from V and 12 bases from J, the junction contained 19 bases not matched to a gene. Germline CDR1 and CDR2: KGHDR and SFDVKD. This CDR3 contains 16 residues. Here the CDR3 DNA reads TGTGCCACCAGTTTGGGAGCGTTGAGCGGGAAAAAAGGGCAGTTCTTC. Amino acids: CATSLGALSGKKGQFF.

The chain carries TRBV7-2 and TRBJ2-4; D is unclear. Trimming took off 5 bases at V and 7 bases at J, with 9 bases between the two ends. The CDR3 contains 12 residues. In germline, CDR1 is SGHTA, CDR2 FQGNSA. The DNA of the CDR3 is TGTGCCAGCAGCATCCATTGGAACATTCAGTACTTC. As protein: CASSIHWNIQYF.

The chain has TRBV10-3 and TRBJ2-3; 8 bases match TRBD2. Germline lookup yields CDR1 ENHRY and CDR2 SYGVKD. This CDR3 spans 14 amino acids. The V and J ends lost 4 bases and 5 bases, in that order; junction bases with no gene match: 5. CDR3 sequence reads: CAISVGREGDTQYF. The CDR3 region has the DNA TGTGCCATCAGTGTCGGGAGGGAAGGAGATACGCAGTATTTT.

The genes are TRBV19 and TRBJ2-7; D gene ambiguous. Per the germline V gene, CDR1 is LNHDA and CDR2 is SQIVND (reference sequence). The CDR3 runs 13 residues. The V gene lost 5 bases and the J gene lost 6 bases, with 14 bases spanning the gap. CDR3 protein: CASSSPAPGEQYF. The CDR3 coding sequence is TGTGCCAGTAGTTCCCCGGCGCCGGGCGAGCAGTACTTC.

This clonotype showed up many times. The rearrangement joins TRBV20-1 to TRBJ2-1, with TRBD2 matching over 9 bases. Trimming cost V 6 bases and J 4 bases; bases outside gene matches: 16. This CDR3 spans 17 amino acids. Germline CDR1 and CDR2: DFQATT and SNEGSKA (reference sequence). CDR3 loop: CSAAGSVFSGGYNEQFF. The CDR3 DNA follows: TGCAGTGCGGCAGGGTCGGTCTTTAGCGGGGGTTACAATGAGCAGTTCTTC.

This clonotype has ten or more counts. J is TRBJ1-1 and V is TRBV28; the D is unclear. The germline gives CDR1 MDHEN, CDR2 SYDVKM. V shed 3 bases and J shed 11 bases, with 13 bases lying between them. The CDR3 runs to 12 residues. CDR3 DNA sequence: TGTGCCAGCAGTTTCCCCTCCTGGAGGGCTTTCTTT. Protein product: CASSFPSWRAFF.

This clonotype was counted a few times. The chain is built from TRBV7-9 and TRBJ2-7, with 8 bases aligning to TRBD1. The CDR3 sequence is 15 residues long. J lost 5 bases, V lost 0 bases, and 6 bases had no gene match. Germline V gives CDR1 SEHNR, CDR2 FQNEAQ (reference sequence). CDR3 sequence (DNA): TGTGCCAGCAGCTTAGCGACAGGGGAACTGGACGAGCAGTACTTC. This gives the protein CASSLATGELDEQYF.

This clonotype was observed many times. The chain combines TRBV5-1 with TRBJ2-1; TRBD2 matches at 8 bases. The V gene's germline CDR1 is SGHRS and CDR2 YFSETQ. V was pared by 0 bases and J by 4 bases, with 9 bases of the junction left unmatched. The CDR3 has 17 residues. The CDR3 loop reads CASSLGAAGGTYNEQFF. DNA for the CDR3: TGCGCCAGCAGCTTGGGCGCGGCGGGAGGTACTTACAATGAGCAGTTCTTC. Full variable domain (remainder filled in from reference TRBV5-1 and TRBJ2-1): KAGVTQTPRYLIKTRGQQVTLSCSPISGHRSVSWYQQTPGQGLQFLFEYFSETQRNKGNFPGRFSGRQFSNSRSEMNVSTLELGDSALYLCASSLGAAGGTYNEQFFGPGTRLTVL.

The chain combines TRBV11-2 with TRBJ1-5; unclear D gene. Germline lookup yields CDR1 SGHAT and CDR2 FQNNGV. Trimming pared 2 bases from V and 6 bases from J, leaving 8 bases between. The CDR3 is 13 residues long. CDR3 in amino acids: CASSLYGGQPQHF. In nucleotides, the CDR3 is TGTGCCAGCAGCTTATATGGCGGTCAGCCCCAGCATTTT.

This clonotype was observed a few times. V and J are TRBV6-1 and TRBJ2-1, with D possibly matching TRBD1 (6 bases). The V end was cut by 5 bases, the J end by 7 bases, with 15 bases between. The CDR3 covers 14 residues. The germline V gene encodes CDR1 MNHNS and CDR2 SASEGT. CDR3 nucleotides: TGTGCCAGCAGTCCCCAGACAGGATGGAATGAGCAGTTCTTC. This gives the protein CASSPQTGWNEQFF.

This clonotype was seen a handful of times. V gene TRBV24-1 combines with J gene TRBJ2-5, with 9 bases lining up with TRBD1. Germline V gene lookup returns CDR1 KGHDR and CDR2 SFDVKD. V dropped 5 bases and J dropped 2; count of bases not matched to a gene: 2. This CDR3 spans 14 amino acids. The CDR3 is CATSGTGVQETQYF. The CDR3 region has the DNA TGTGCCACCAGTGGGACAGGGGTACAAGAGACCCAGTACTTC.

This clonotype has only a few counts. The chain carries TRBV12-3 or TRBV12-4 and TRBJ1-5; TRBD1 agrees at 7 bases. J gave up 6 bases and V 8 bases, and 13 bases lay outside the gene matches. CDR3 size: 15 residues. The CDR3 DNA reads TGTGCCAGCGCCGAGGGCAGGGGGAAAGGTCAGCCCCAGCATTTT. It specifies CASAEGRGKGQPQHF.